Below, 3 T cell receptor beta chains from the same sample are listed, as sequenced in a study of T cell responses to AZD1222 COVID-19 vaccine. Repertoires were generated with immunoSEQ multiplex PCR, while TCRdb's copy carries only in-frame clones and drops some. The sample shows under 200,000 clones, about 92% of them seen only once. Sequencing was performed on peripheral blood, taken 28 days after the second AZD1222 dose. The source is an adult who received the AZD1222 COVID-19 vaccine.

This clone came up a few times. In the same sample, other DNA sequences code for this CDR3. The chain recombines TRBV12-3 or TRBV12-4 with TRBJ1-2; perhaps TRBD1 as D (6 bases). Trimming shortened V by 6 bases and J by 5 bases, and 13 bases separated the two germline ends. The CDR3 is 13 residues long. This CDR3 is CASSLRGGYGYTF. The CDR3 coding sequence is TGTGCCAGCAGCCTAAGGGGGGGGTATGGCTACACCTTC.

This chain joins TRBV7-2 and TRBJ1-3; the D gene is possibly TRBD1 (6 bases). Per germline, CDR1 SGHTA and CDR2 FQGNSA. This CDR3 is 19 amino acids long. V dropped 5 bases and J dropped 0 bases, with 23 bases sitting between them. The CDR3 sequence: CASSPAVGQLSNSGNTIYF. The CDR3 nucleotides are TGTGCCAGCAGCCCCGCCGTAGGACAGCTCTCTAACTCTGGAAACACCATATATTTT.

The chain carries TRBV7-9 and TRBJ1-2, with unresolved D. Trimming stripped 5 bases from V and 8 bases from J, with 12 bases between. This CDR3 is 12 amino acids long. From germline, CDR1 is SEHNR and CDR2 FQNEAQ (reference sequence). This CDR3 reads CASSLLTSGYTF. CDR3 DNA sequence: TGTGCCAGCAGCCTACTAACGAGCGGCTACACCTTC.